The T cell receptor (beta chain) described here comes from a study of response to subunit inactivated influenza vaccine (dated by TCRdb to the late 2010s). A note on the overall study: Deep quantitative profiling of the T cell receptor repertoire was used in the study to follow responses to a trivalent subunit inactivated influenza vaccine. Results and caveats for the whole study, not just this receptor: The authors suggested that each seasonal influenza vaccination may recruit only a limited number of new T cells.

Germline trimming amounts to 8 bases on V and 0 bases on J, with 8 as the count of junction bases outside the gene matches. Measured from the cysteine to the phenylalanine, the CDR3 is 16 residues long. The retained sequence is limited to the CDR3, 48 bases, with the frame set at the first base. Per the germline V gene, SGDLS is the CDR1 and YYNGEE is the CDR2. Concerning this clonotype itself: Its antigen remains undetermined. No qualities accompany the bases; no much larger clone lies one base away.

The library was generated by RT-PCR. Sequencer: Illumina HiSeq 2500. The public sequencing data were trimmed at Q25 with fastp and processed into clonotypes with MiXCR by TCRdb, which kept only in-frame beta chains. Here each entry gathers all rows of one CDR3 protein and keeps the most common genes and DNA. The sample profile shows about 620,000 distinct CDR3 sequences; 11% of them were found once. The top ten hold 9.5% to 12% of the sample. The same specimen was also included in a second study, on T cells expressing NK-cell markers. Looking at the second paper: TCR beta cDNA libraries were prepared using 5'RACE template switching, which introduced a universal primer site and unique molecular identifiers. In sorted CD3+CD56+NKG2C+, CD3+CD56+NKG2C- and CD3+CD56-NKG2C+ T-cell subsets from roughly 8 donors, TCR beta-chain repertoires were profiled. Among the eight sequenced donors, only one was HCMV-seronegative, while the other seven were HCMV-seropositive. In several experiments an anti-gammadeltaTCR antibody was added to restrict sorting to alphabetaTCR-expressing T cells. For roughly six donors, the dominant CD3+CD56+NKG2C+ clonotypes were among the top 10 CD8+ clonotypes and accounted for roughly 1.0-7.5% of CD8+ T cells. Those dominant clonotypes were again the most abundant among CD3+CD56-NKG2C+ cells in a few donors, at about 25-65%. It remained unclear whether the expanded NKG2C-expressing T cell clones were specific for HCMV antigens. The eight sequenced donors were randomly selected healthy volunteers, three men and five women. HCMV-specific IgG was detected in serum with a commercial ELISA kit to determine HCMV serostatus. Peripheral blood mononuclear cells were isolated from blood by Ficoll density gradient centrifugation. For roughly 6 donors, bulk peripheral blood T-cell repertoires were also sequenced from unsorted PBMC. Synthesis of cDNA was primed from the TCR beta constant segment and was followed by two consecutive PCR amplification steps. Illumina HiSeq 2000/2500, MiSeq or NextSeq was used to sequence libraries as 2 x 150 bp reads. MIGEC was used to demultiplex reads and group reads by UMI, and MiTCR was used to assemble and quantify clonotypes. To remove erroneous sequences, TCR cDNA sequences were retained only when supported by two or more reads. The tcR package was used for downstream repertoire analysis, and clonotypes were matched between fractions using CDR3 nucleotide sequence together with V segment. VDJmatch was used to annotate antigen specificity against VDJdb, with one amino acid substitution allowed in CDR3.

This clonotype was obtained from a man between 50 and 59 years old who received an inactivated influenza vaccine. Donor details come from another sample of the same person, matched by shared clones. The receptor chain draws on TRBV9 and TRBJ2-1, with 10 bases in between that match TRBD1. This sample comprised PBMCs from blood, obtained on the day of vaccination. This receptor carries the CDR3 CASWDRGPNSYNEQFF. The DNA reads as follows: TGTGCCAGTTGGGACAGGGGACCTAACTCCTACAATGAGCAGTTCTTC. Reference TRBV9 and TRBJ2-1 genes cover what lies past the CDR3, so the full variable domain is DSGVTQTPKHLITATGQRVTLRCSPRSGDLSVYWYQQSLDQGLQFLIQYYNGEERAKGNILERFSAQQFPDLHSELNLSSLELGDSALYFCASWDRGPNSYNEQFFGPGTRLTVL.